This T cell receptor beta chain was profiled in a study of blood T cell repertoires in COVID-19. Across the whole study: Specimens from acute and convalescent COVID-19 originated in the United States, Italy and Spain. In each case, the material was cDNA or gDNA derived from T cells, B-cell-depleted T cells, or PBMCs.

There are 15 residues in the CDR3. The germline V gene encodes CDR1 GTSNPN and CDR2 SVGIG (reference sequence). V lost 4 bases and J 2 bases, leaving 17 bases between the germline ends. The Seattle patients joined while their infection was active and were tracked longitudinally afterward. As handled by the study authors: Amplification from reference gene primers served as the basis for estimated nucleated cell counts. This table comes from immunoSEQ multiplex PCR, and its TCRdb copy is limited to in-frame clones, with some not included. V and J calls and clone size are those listed in that table; D and trimming were worked out from the DNA. The sample consists of 220,000 or so clones, roughly 80% of them appearing once.

The clonotype was recovered from a woman aged 80 or older with COVID-19, enrolled during active disease. The specimen was peripheral blood. The rearrangement links TRBV30 to TRBJ1-1; no firm D call. The DNA of the CDR3 is TGTGCCTGGAATCCATATCGGGAGATAAACACTGAAGCTTTCTTT. It yields the protein CAWNPYREINTEAFF.